This TCR beta chain was profiled in a study of T cells in localized non-small cell lung cancer. Study results and limitations: It remains possible that heterogeneity exists, since only one tumor region was sequenced. Among the top 100 tumor clones, a median around 60 appeared in adjacent lung. There was an association of higher blood T cell density with longer overall survival. Highest T cell clonality was seen in uninvolved adjacent lung, surpassing that measured in tumor.

The assay was immunoSEQ multiplex PCR, and TCRdb's table has in-frame clones only and misses some. The repertoire holds 7,000 to 8,500 clones, roughly 24% seen once, with 3.6% in the top ten. The CDR3 consists of 14 residues. From germline, CDR1 is SGHNT and CDR2 YENEEA. J lost 2 bases, V lost 5 bases, and 5 bases had no gene match. This clone was recorded at least ten times. Its antigen is undetermined. This receptor was taken from a man aged 40 to 69 with stage III squamous cell lung carcinoma. The chain employs TRBV11-3 and TRBJ2-7, with 8 bases aligning to TRBD1. Sequenced here: lung tumor tissue, sampled before any cancer treatment. CDR3 protein: CASSPRDRPYEQYF. In DNA, the CDR3 is TGTGCCAGCAGCCCCCGGGACAGGCCCTACGAGCAGTACTTC.